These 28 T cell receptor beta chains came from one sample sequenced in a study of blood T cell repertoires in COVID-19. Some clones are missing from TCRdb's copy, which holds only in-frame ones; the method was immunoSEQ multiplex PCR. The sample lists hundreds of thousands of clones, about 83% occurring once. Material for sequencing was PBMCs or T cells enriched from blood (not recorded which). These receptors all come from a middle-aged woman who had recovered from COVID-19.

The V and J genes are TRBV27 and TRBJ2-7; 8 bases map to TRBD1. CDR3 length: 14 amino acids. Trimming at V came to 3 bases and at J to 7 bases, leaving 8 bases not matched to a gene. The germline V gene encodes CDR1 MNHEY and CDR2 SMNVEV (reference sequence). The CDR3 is CASSLLQGVREQYF. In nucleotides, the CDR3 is TGTGCCAGCAGTTTGCTACAGGGGGTACGTGAGCAGTACTTC.

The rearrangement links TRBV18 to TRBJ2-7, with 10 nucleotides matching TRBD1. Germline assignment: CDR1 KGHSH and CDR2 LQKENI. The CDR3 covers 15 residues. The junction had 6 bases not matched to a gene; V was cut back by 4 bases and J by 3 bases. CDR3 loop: CASSLSGTGVYEQYV. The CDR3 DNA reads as TGTGCCAGCTCACTCTCCGGGACAGGGGTCTACGAGCAGTACGTC.

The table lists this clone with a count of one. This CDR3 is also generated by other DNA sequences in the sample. CDR3 in DNA: TGTGCCAGCAGCCCGACGGGCTCCTACAATGAGCAGTTCTTC. Its protein product is CASSPTGSYNEQFF. The chain has TRBV11-2 and TRBJ2-1, with D unresolved. CDR1 and CDR2 (germline): SGHAT, FQNNGV. V lost 5 bases and J 0 bases, leaving 8 bases between the germline ends. The CDR3 consists of 14 residues.

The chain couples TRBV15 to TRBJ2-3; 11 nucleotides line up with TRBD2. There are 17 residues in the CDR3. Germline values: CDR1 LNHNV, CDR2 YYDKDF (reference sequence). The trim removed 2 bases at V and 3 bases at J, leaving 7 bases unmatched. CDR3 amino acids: CATSRRSGRAGTDTQYF. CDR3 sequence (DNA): TGTGCCACCAGCAGACGTAGCGGGAGGGCGGGGACAGATACGCAGTATTTT.

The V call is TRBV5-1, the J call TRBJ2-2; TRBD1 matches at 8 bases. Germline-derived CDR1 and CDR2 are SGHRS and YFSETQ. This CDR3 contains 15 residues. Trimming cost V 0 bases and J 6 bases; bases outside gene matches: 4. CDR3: CASSLAPDRAGELFF. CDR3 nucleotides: TGCGCCAGCAGCTTGGCCCCGGACAGGGCCGGGGAGCTGTTTTTT.

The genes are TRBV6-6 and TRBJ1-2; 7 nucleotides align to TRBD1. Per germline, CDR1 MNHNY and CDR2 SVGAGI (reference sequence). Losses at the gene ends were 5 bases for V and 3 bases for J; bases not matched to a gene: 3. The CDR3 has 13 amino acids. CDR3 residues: CASSRDSDYGYTF. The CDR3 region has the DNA TGTGCCAGCAGTCGGGACAGCGACTATGGCTACACCTTC.

The DNA for the CDR3 is TGTGCCAGCAGCGCCTCCAGCGGGAGGGAAACAGATACGCAGTATTTT. This encodes CASSASSGRETDTQYF. V is TRBV9 and J is TRBJ2-3, with 10 bases aligning to TRBD2. The CDR3 loop spans 16 amino acids. Per the germline V gene, CDR1 is SGDLS and CDR2 is YYNGEE. J lost 3 bases, V lost 3 bases, and 7 bases had no gene match.

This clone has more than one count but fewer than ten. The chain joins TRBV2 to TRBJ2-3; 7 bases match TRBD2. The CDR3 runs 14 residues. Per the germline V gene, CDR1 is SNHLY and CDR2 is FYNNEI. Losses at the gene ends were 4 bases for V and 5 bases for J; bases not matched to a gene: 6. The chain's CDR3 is CASSVKRGGDTQYF. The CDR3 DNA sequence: TGTGCCAGCAGTGTTAAGCGGGGTGGAGATACGCAGTATTTT. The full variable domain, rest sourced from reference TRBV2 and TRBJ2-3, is EPEVTQTPSHQVTQMGQEVILRCVPISNHLYFYWYRQILGQKVEFLVSFYNNEISEKSEIFDDQFSVERPDGSNFTLKIRSTKLEDSAMYFCASSVKRGGDTQYFGPGTRLTVL.

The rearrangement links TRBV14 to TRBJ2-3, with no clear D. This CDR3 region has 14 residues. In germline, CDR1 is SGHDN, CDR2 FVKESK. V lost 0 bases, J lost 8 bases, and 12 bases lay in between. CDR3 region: CASSQEDAAVTQYF. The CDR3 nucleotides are TGTGCCAGCAGCCAAGAAGATGCGGCGGTTACGCAGTATTTT.

The CDR3 loop is CASSLGGLVEQYF. CDR3 DNA: TGTGCCAGCAGTTTAGGGGGACTAGTCGAGCAGTACTTC. The chain couples TRBV12-3 or TRBV12-4 to TRBJ2-7; TRBD2 agrees at 8 bases. This CDR3 has 13 residues. J lost 6 bases, V lost 1 base, and 2 bases had no gene match.

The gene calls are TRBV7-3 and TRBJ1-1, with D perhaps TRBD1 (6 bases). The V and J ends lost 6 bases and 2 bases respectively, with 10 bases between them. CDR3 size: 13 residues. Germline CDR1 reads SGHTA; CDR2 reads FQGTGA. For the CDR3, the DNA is TGTGCCAGCAGATCACAGGGAAACACTGAAGCTTTCTTT. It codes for CASRSQGNTEAFF.

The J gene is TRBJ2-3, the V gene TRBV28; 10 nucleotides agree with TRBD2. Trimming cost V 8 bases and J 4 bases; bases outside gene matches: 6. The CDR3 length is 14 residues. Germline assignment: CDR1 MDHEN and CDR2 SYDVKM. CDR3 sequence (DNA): TGTGCCAGCTGTACTAGCGGGATCGCAGATACGCAGTATTTT. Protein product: CASCTSGIADTQYF. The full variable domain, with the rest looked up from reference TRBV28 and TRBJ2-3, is DVKVTQSSRYLVKRTGEKVFLECVQDMDHENMFWYRQDPGLGLRLIYFSYDVKMKEKGDIPEGYSVSREKKERFSLILESASTNQTSMYLCASCTSGIADTQYFGPGTRLTVL.

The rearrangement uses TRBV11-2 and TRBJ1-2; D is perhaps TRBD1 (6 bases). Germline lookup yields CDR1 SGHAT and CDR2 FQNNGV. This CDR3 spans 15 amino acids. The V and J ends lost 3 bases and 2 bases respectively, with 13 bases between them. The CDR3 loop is CASSLVARGNYGYTF. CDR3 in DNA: TGTGCCAGCAGCTTGGTGGCCAGGGGAAACTATGGCTACACCTTC.

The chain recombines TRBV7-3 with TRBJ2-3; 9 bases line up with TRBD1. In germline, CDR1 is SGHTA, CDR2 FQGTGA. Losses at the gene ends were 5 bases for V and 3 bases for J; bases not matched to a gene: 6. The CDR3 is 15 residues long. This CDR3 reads CASSLGQGGTDTQYF. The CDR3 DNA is TGTGCCAGCAGCCTGGGACAGGGTGGTACAGATACGCAGTATTTT. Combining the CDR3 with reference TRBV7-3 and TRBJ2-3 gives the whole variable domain GAGVSQTPSNKVTEKGKYVELRCDPISGHTALYWYRQSLGQGPEFLIYFQGTGAADDSGLPNDRFFAVRPEGSVSTLKIQRTERGDSAVYLCASSLGQGGTDTQYFGPGTRLTVL.

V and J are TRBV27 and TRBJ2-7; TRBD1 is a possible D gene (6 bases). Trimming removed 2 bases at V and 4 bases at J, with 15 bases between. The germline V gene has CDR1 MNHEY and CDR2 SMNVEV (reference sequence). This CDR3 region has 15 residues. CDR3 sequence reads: CASSLGWQGHYEQYF. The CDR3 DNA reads TGTGCCAGCAGTTTAGGTTGGCAGGGGCATTACGAGCAGTACTTC.

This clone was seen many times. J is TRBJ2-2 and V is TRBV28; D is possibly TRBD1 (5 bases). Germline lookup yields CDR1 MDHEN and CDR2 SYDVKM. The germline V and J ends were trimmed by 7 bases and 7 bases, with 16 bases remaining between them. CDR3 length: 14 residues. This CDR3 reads CASTVPGSIGELFF. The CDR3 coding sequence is TGTGCCAGCACGGTGCCAGGGTCAATCGGGGAGCTGTTTTTT.

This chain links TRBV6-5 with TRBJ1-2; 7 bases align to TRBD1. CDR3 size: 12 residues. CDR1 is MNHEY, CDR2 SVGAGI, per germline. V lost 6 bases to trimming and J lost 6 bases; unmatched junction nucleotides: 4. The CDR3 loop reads CASRTDRDGYTF. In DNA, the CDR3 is TGTGCCAGCAGGACCGACAGGGATGGCTACACCTTC.

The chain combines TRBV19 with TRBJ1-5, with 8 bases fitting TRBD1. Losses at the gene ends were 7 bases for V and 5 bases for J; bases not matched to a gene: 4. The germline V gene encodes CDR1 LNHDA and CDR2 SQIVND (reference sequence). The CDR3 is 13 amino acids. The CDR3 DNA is TGTGCCAGTAAGGACAGGGCAGATCAGCCCCAGCATTTT. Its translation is CASKDRADQPQHF.

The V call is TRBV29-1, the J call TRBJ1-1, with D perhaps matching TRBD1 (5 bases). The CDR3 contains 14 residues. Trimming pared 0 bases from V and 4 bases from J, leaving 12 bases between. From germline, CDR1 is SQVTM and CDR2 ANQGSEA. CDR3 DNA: TGCAGCGTTGAAGATTTGGGGGGAGGCACTGAAGCTTTCTTT. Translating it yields CSVEDLGGGTEAFF.

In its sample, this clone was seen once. The CDR3 bases are TGTGCCAGCAGCTTACAATGGGTAGCGGGAGTATCGTCCTACGAGCAGTACTTC. This encodes CASSLQWVAGVSSYEQYF. The genes are TRBV7-2 and TRBJ2-7; TRBD2 aligns across 9 bases. This CDR3 spans 18 amino acids. The V and J ends lost 2 bases and 1 base, in that order; junction bases with no gene match: 12. Germline values: CDR1 SGHTA, CDR2 FQGNSA.

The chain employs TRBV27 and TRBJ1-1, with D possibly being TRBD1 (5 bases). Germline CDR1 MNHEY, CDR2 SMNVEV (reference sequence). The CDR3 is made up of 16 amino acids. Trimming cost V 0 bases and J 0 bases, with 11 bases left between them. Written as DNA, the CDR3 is TGTGCCAGCAGTTTATCTGGGGCCACTCTGAACACTGAAGCTTTCTTT. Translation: CASSLSGATLNTEAFF.

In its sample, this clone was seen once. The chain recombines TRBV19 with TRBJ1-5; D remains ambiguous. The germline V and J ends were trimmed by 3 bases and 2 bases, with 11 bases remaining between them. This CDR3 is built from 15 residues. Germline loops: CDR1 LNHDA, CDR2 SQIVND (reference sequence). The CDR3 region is CASSIQASGNQPQHF. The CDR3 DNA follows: TGTGCCAGTAGTATCCAGGCGTCAGGCAATCAGCCCCAGCATTTT.

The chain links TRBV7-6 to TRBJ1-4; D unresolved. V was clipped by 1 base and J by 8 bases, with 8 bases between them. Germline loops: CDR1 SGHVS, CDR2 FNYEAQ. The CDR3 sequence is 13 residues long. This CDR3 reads CASSLVWREKLFF. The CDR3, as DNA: TGTGCCAGCAGCTTAGTGTGGAGGGAAAAACTGTTTTTT.

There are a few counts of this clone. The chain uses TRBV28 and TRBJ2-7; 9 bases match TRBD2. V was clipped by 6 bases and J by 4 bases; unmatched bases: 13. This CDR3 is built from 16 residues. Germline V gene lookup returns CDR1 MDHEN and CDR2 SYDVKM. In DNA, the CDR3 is TGTGCCAGCAGCGCGCGGGGGGGGTACCGGTCTTACGAGCAGTACTTC. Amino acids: CASSARGGYRSYEQYF.

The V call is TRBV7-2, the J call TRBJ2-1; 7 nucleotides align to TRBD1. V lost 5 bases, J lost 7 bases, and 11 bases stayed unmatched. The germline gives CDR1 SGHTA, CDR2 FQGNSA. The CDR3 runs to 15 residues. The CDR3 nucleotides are TGTGCCAGCAGCGGACAGGCCAAAACTGGGAATGAGCAGTTCTTC. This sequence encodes CASSGQAKTGNEQFF.

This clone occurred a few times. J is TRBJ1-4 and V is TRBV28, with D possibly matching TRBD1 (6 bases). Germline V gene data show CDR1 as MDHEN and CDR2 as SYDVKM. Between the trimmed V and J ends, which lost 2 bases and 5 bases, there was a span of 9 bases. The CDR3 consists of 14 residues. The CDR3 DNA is TGTGCCAGCAGTTTACGGGGGGGCAATGAAAAACTGTTTTTT. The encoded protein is CASSLRGGNEKLFF.

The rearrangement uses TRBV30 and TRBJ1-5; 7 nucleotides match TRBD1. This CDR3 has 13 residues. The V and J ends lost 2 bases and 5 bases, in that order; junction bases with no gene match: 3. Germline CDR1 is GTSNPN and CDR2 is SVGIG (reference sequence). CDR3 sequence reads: CAWSIQGDQPQHF. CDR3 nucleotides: TGTGCCTGGAGTATTCAGGGGGATCAGCCCCAGCATTTT.

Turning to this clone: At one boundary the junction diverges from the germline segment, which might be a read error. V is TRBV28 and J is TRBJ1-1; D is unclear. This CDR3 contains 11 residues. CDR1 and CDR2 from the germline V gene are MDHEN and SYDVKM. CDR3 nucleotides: TGTGCCAGCAGTTACCTTTATAGTATTGAATTT. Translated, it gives CASSYLYSIEF.